The T cell receptor beta chain under discussion was sequenced for a study of blood T cell repertoires in COVID-19. Looking at the study overall: The study drew acute and convalescent COVID-19 samples from the United States, Italy and Spain. The analysed material was cDNA or gDNA that came from T cells, B-cell-depleted T cells, or PBMCs.

Original data processing: By means of reference gene primer amplification, nucleated cell counts were estimated. Repertoires were generated with immunoSEQ multiplex PCR, while TCRdb's copy carries only in-frame clones and drops some. V and J calls and clone size come straight from that table; D and trimming were deduced from the DNA. The table includes 150,000 to 200,000 clones, nearly 80% detected once. The V end lost 1 base, the J end lost 1 base, and 7 bases lay between the germline ends. CDR3 size: 13 residues. In germline, CDR1 is GTSNPN, CDR2 SVGIG (reference sequence). The sequence came from a woman between 65 and 79 years old with acute or convalescent COVID-19. The sequencing sample was made of peripheral blood. The chain carries TRBV30 and TRBJ1-2; no clear D. The CDR3: CAWSASGNYGYTF. In DNA, the CDR3 is TGTGCCTGGAGTGCAAGCGGTAACTATGGCTACACCTTC. Drawing the rest from reference TRBV30 and TRBJ1-2, the complete variable domain is SQTIHQWPATLVQPVGSPLSLECTVEGTSNPNLYWYRQAAGRGLQLLFYSVGIGQISSEVPQNLSASRPQDRQFILSSKKLLLSDSGFYLCAWSASGNYGYTFGSGTRLTVV.